This is a list of T cell receptor beta chains from one sample in a study of blood T cell repertoires in COVID-19. Clones were read by immunoSEQ multiplex PCR, and TCRdb kept only the in-frame ones, dropping some. In the table there are about 310,000 clones, about 89% of which are singletons. Sequencing was carried out using PBMCs or T cells enriched from blood (not recorded which). Source of these receptors: a woman in her 40s who had recovered from COVID-19. Both conserved end residues are part of each CDR3. The order of the fields is CDR3 length, J gene, clone size, V gene, D gene, CDR3 DNA, CDR3 protein. The D gene is left open where the match is weak. Some rows mark clone size as missing; the rest say once, few, many or name a class of expanded clone.

11,TRBJ2-7,.,TRBV24-1,.,TGTGCCACCAGTGATCTGAGAGAGCAGTACTTC,CATSDLREQYF
15,TRBJ1-2,.,TRBV7-2,TRBD1,TGTGCCAGCAGCGCCAGACAGGGCCCTCCTTATGGCTACACCTTC,CASSARQGPPYGYTF
15,TRBJ2-3,.,TRBV10-3,TRBD2,TGTGCCATCAGCCTAGCGGGTTTTGGCACAGATACGCAGTATTTT,CAISLAGFGTDTQYF
13,TRBJ2-7,.,TRBV7-8,TRBD1,TGTGCCAGCAGTTTGGACAGGGTCAGGGAGCAGTACTTC,CASSLDRVREQYF
15,TRBJ2-1,.,TRBV7-8,TRBD2,TGTGCCAGCAGCTTTCTCATGAGTAGCGGGGGGGCACGGTTCTTC,CASSFLMSSGGARFF
17,TRBJ1-6,once,TRBV4-1,TRBD1,TGCGCCAGCAGCCAACCGGGACAGGGGACCTATAATTCACCCCTCCACTTT,CASSQPGQGTYNSPLHF
15,TRBJ2-7,.,TRBV19,TRBD1,TGTGCCAGTAGTTCTATTGGGACAGGGTGGCGGGAGCAGTACTTC,CASSSIGTGWREQYF
17,TRBJ2-2,.,TRBV28,TRBD2,TGTGCCAGCAGGGGCACTAGCGGGAGGGCCCTCACCGGGGAGCTGTTTTTT,CASRGTSGRALTGELFF
15,TRBJ2-5,.,TRBV4-3,.,TGCGCCAGCAGCCAAGGCGGGGAGCCCCAAGAGACCCAGTACTTC,CASSQGGEPQETQYF
12,TRBJ1-2,.,TRBV29-1,.,TGCAGCGTCCCGGGACTTTCCTATGGCTACACCTTC,CSVPGLSYGYTF
14,TRBJ2-1,.,TRBV7-9,.,TGTGCCAGCAGCTTGGATGGGGCTCAAGGAGAGCAGTTCTTC,CASSLDGAQGEQFF
15,TRBJ2-7,.,TRBV30,.,TGTGCCTGGTCTGTCCCCCTGGGCGGAGGCTACGAGCAGTACTTC,CAWSVPLGGGYEQYF
15,TRBJ2-7,.,TRBV7-8,TRBD2,TGTGCCAGCAGCTTGACTAGCGGGACTTACTACGAGCAGTACTTC,CASSLTSGTYYEQYF
15,TRBJ2-1,.,TRBV19,TRBD2,TGTGCCAGTAGTCGGACTAGCGGGGGATACAATGAGCAGTTCTTC,CASSRTSGGYNEQFF
16,TRBJ2-3,.,TRBV7-3,.,TGTGCCAGCAGCCCCAGGGTTGGGGTGGGCACAGATACGCAGTATTTT,CASSPRVGVGTDTQYF
15,TRBJ2-7,.,TRBV14,.,TGTGCCAGTCAGGGGAGGGGGGCTTCTCTCTACGAGCAGTACTTC,CASQGRGASLYEQYF
13,TRBJ2-7,.,TRBV6-5,.,TGTGCCAGCAGCGCGGACTTCCGGGGCGAGCAGTACTTC,CASSADFRGEQYF
13,TRBJ1-2,few,TRBV3-1/TRBV3-2,.,TGTGCCAGCAGCCAAAGGCAGGGCTATGGCTACACCTTC,CASSQRQGYGYTF